This passage covers 29 T cell receptor beta chains from one sample sequenced in a study of shared clonotypes between healthy human individuals. Profiled with immunoSEQ multiplex PCR; TCRdb holds only in-frame clones, not every one. Among roughly 1,000,000 clones listed, about four fifths were seen once. What was sequenced was memory CD4+ T cells from PBMCs. The subset here: CD45RA-negative fraction. The receptors here all came from a man in his late teens or twenties in good health. Some clones in this sample may be carry-over from other donors' samples.

The V and J genes are TRBV5-1 and TRBJ2-1; 10 bases are shared with TRBD1. The CDR3 runs to 15 residues. From germline, CDR1 is SGHRS and CDR2 YFSETQ. The junction had 8 bases not matched to a gene; V was cut back by 4 bases and J by 7 bases. Written as DNA, the CDR3 is TGCGCCAGCAGCCGGGGACAGGGGATCAGGAATGAGCAGTTCTTC. Amino acids: CASSRGQGIRNEQFF.

The chain combines TRBV29-1 with TRBJ2-7; TRBD1 matches at 8 bases. This CDR3 has 14 residues. CDR1 and CDR2 (germline): SQVTM, ANQGSEA. The trim removed 6 bases at V and 3 bases at J, leaving 10 bases unmatched. This CDR3 reads CSVRDRPEHYEQYF. In DNA form, the CDR3 reads TGCAGCGTCCGGGACAGGCCGGAACACTACGAGCAGTACTTC.

DNA of the CDR3: TGTGACCACTTGTGGCCCTACGAGCAGTACTTC. The encoded protein is CDHLWPYEQYF. The V call is TRBV5-3, the J call TRBJ2-7, with D unclear. TRBV5-3 is annotated as an ORF whose role is uncertain. This CDR3 has 11 residues.

Remarks on this clone: The sample contains more than one DNA sequence encoding this CDR3. The chain couples TRBV29-1 to TRBJ2-3; D unclear. The V gene lost 1 base and the J gene lost 3 bases, with 8 bases spanning the gap. The germline CDR1 and CDR2 sequences are SQVTM and ANQGSEA. The CDR3 runs to 13 residues. The CDR3 nucleotides read TGCAGCGTTGAAGTGGGCGGAACAGATACGCAGTATTTT. This gives the protein CSVEVGGTDTQYF.

This clone occurred many times. The chain is built from TRBV18 and TRBJ2-1, with 9 positions matching TRBD2. In germline, CDR1 is KGHSH, CDR2 LQKENI. The V and J ends lost 6 bases and 8 bases, in that order; junction bases with no gene match: 11. The CDR3 has 15 residues. The CDR3 sequence is CASSRGLAGIDEQFF. The DNA of the CDR3 is TGTGCCAGCTCCCGAGGGCTAGCGGGAATCGATGAGCAGTTCTTC.

This clone was seen just once. J is TRBJ2-1 and V is TRBV5-6, with 10 bases matching TRBD2. Germline CDR1 is SGHDT and CDR2 is YYEEEE. Losses at the gene ends were 0 bases for V and 3 bases for J; bases not matched to a gene: 3. This CDR3 contains 16 residues. CDR3 sequence reads: CASSLDPSGSYNEQFF. The CDR3, as DNA: TGTGCCAGCAGCTTGGATCCTAGCGGGAGCTACAATGAGCAGTTCTTC.

In its sample, this clone was seen once. The chain is built from TRBV7-2 and TRBJ1-1, with D possibly matching TRBD1 (5 bases). The CDR3 extends over 16 amino acids. The germline V gene encodes CDR1 SGHTA and CDR2 FQGNSA. V was shortened by 5 bases and J by 3 bases, with 19 bases between the two germline ends. This CDR3 reads CASSHETGPPHTEAFF. In DNA, the CDR3 is TGTGCCAGCAGCCACGAAACGGGACCCCCACACACTGAAGCTTTCTTT.

The V gene is TRBV30, the J gene TRBJ2-5; D may be TRBD1 (6 bases). The CDR3 is made up of 14 amino acids. V lost 0 bases and J lost 7, with 15 bases in between. The germline gives CDR1 GTSNPN, CDR2 SVGIG (reference sequence). As DNA, the CDR3 is TGTGCCTGGAGTGTCGTATCAGGGGCCCGGACCCAGTACTTC. This sequence encodes CAWSVVSGARTQYF.

This chain connects TRBV18 to TRBJ2-7; TRBD1 is a possible D gene (6 bases). Trimming removed 0 bases at V and 3 bases at J, with 12 bases between. This CDR3 comprises 15 residues. Germline lookup yields CDR1 KGHSH and CDR2 LQKENI. This chain's CDR3 is CASSPPFRDNYEQYF. The CDR3 nucleotides read TGTGCCAGCTCACCACCCTTTCGGGACAACTACGAGCAGTACTTC.

The chain combines TRBV27 with TRBJ2-7, with D tentatively TRBD2 (6 bases). Trimming cost V 4 bases and J 3 bases, with 16 bases left between them. In germline, CDR1 is MNHEY, CDR2 SMNVEV (reference sequence). CDR3 length: 15 amino acids. CDR3 coding DNA: TGTGCCAGCAGTTCCCGACCCGGGACTGGCTACGAGCAGTACTTC. Translation: CASSSRPGTGYEQYF.

V and J are TRBV12-5 and TRBJ1-2; D is perhaps TRBD1 (6 bases). Trimming left V 6 bases short and J 6 bases short, with 8 bases between. Looked up from germline, CDR1 is LGHNT and CDR2 is FRNRAP. This CDR3 is built from 11 residues. The CDR3 region is CASGGADGYTF. The CDR3 region has the DNA TGTGCTAGTGGGGGGGCGGATGGCTACACCTTC.

This clone has a single count. The rearrangement joins TRBV6-4 to TRBJ2-1; either TRBD1 or TRBD2 may fit D (6 bases each). Per the germline V gene, CDR1 is MRHNA and CDR2 is SNTAGT. CDR3 size: 16 residues. Between the trimmed V and J ends, which lost 1 base and 3 bases, there was a span of 13 bases. For the CDR3, the DNA is TGTGCCAGCAGTGACTATTGGGGGGCCGGCTACAATGAGCAGTTCTTC. Encoded protein: CASSDYWGAGYNEQFF.

V is TRBV2 and J is TRBJ2-2; D gene uncertain. This CDR3 contains 12 residues. V was clipped by 7 bases and J by 8 bases, with 11 bases between them. The V gene's germline CDR1 is SNHLY and CDR2 FYNNEI. The CDR3 DNA sequence: TGTGCCAGCACCCTCTTTTCTGGGGAGCTGTTTTTT. As protein: CASTLFSGELFF.

This clone has more than one count but fewer than ten. CDR3 sequence: CASRRTGGTTQFF. CDR3 DNA: TGTGCCAGCAGAAGGACAGGGGGGACTACCCAGTTCTTC. This chain connects TRBV7-3 to TRBJ2-1; 10 nucleotides agree with TRBD1. The CDR3 has 13 amino acids. V gave up 6 bases and J gave up 13 bases; unmatched junction bases: 9. CDR1 and CDR2 (germline): SGHTA, FQGTGA. Supplemented by reference TRBV7-3 and TRBJ2-1, the full variable domain reads GAGVSQTPSNKVTEKGKYVELRCDPISGHTALYWYRQSLGQGPEFLIYFQGTGAADDSGLPNDRFFAVRPEGSVSTLKIQRTERGDSAVYLCASRRTGGTTQFFGPGTRLTVL.

The V gene is TRBV7-3, the J gene TRBJ1-5; weak D call: TRBD1 (6 bases). Deletions cut 5 bases from V and 0 bases from J, with 14 bases between. The CDR3 runs 16 residues. Germline CDR1 SGHTA, CDR2 FQGTGA. CDR3 sequence (DNA): TGTGCCAGCAGCATCCCCCACAGGGATAGCAATCAGCCCCAGCATTTT. Its protein product is CASSIPHRDSNQPQHF.

V usage is TRBV27 and J usage is TRBJ1-1; 10 bases map to TRBD1. Germline V lookup: CDR1 MNHEY, CDR2 SMNVEV (reference sequence). This CDR3 contains 14 residues. The ends lost 4 bases at V and 11 bases at J; junction bases unmatched: 10. The CDR3 nucleotides are TGTGCCAGCAGTTGGGACAGGGGCCGGTCGGAGGCTTTCTTT. Amino acids: CASSWDRGRSEAFF.

The V gene is TRBV5-1, the J gene TRBJ2-7; 7 bases line up with TRBD1. Germline values: CDR1 SGHRS, CDR2 YFSETQ. Trimming removed 0 bases from V and 6 bases from J; junction bases left unmatched: 6. The CDR3 loop spans 14 amino acids. For the CDR3, the DNA is TGCGCCAGCAGCTTGGGACAGGGTGGCGGCGAGCAGTACTTC. Translation: CASSLGQGGGEQYF.

Of note for this clone: Other DNA sequences in this sample translate to the same CDR3. The chain couples TRBV6-1 to TRBJ2-2; no definite D call. Deletions cut 6 bases from V and 5 bases from J, with 16 bases between. The CDR3 loop spans 15 amino acids. Germline-derived CDR1 and CDR2 are MNHNS and SASEGT. CDR3 residues: CASSPAGVWTGELFF. CDR3 sequence (DNA): TGTGCCAGCAGCCCCGCTGGGGTCTGGACCGGGGAGCTGTTTTTT.

The chain combines TRBV9 with TRBJ2-1; 8 bases match TRBD2. V shed 1 base, J shed 6 bases, and the junction held 3 bases outside the gene matches. Germline lookup yields CDR1 SGDLS and CDR2 YYNGEE. This CDR3 region has 14 residues. DNA of the CDR3: TGTGCCAGCAGCGTAACAGCGGGAGTCAATGAGCAGTTCTTC. This codes for CASSVTAGVNEQFF.

The gene calls are TRBV28 and TRBJ2-1, with a possible D match to TRBD1 (6 bases). Germline V gene sequence: CDR1 MDHEN, CDR2 SYDVKM. Trimming pared 8 bases from V and 6 bases from J, leaving 17 bases between. The CDR3 contains 14 residues. The CDR3 here is CASLTSTGFNEQFF. DNA for the CDR3: TGTGCCAGCCTTACTTCGACAGGATTCAATGAGCAGTTCTTC.

The chain uses TRBV28 and TRBJ1-4; D is possibly TRBD1 (5 bases). Per germline, CDR1 MDHEN and CDR2 SYDVKM. Trimming pared 8 bases from V and 2 bases from J, leaving 15 bases between. The CDR3 is 15 residues long. The CDR3 loop is CASHEGGATNEKLFF. The CDR3 DNA reads TGTGCCAGCCACGAGGGAGGGGCTACTAATGAAAAACTGTTTTTT.

The CDR3 spells CASSERSGGDGANVLTF. The CDR3 DNA is TGTGCCAGCAGTGAGCGTTCCGGGGGCGATGGGGCCAACGTCCTGACTTTC. The genes are TRBV6-1 and TRBJ2-6; D possibly matches TRBD1 or TRBD2 (6 bases each). The CDR3 consists of 17 residues. With 3 bases removed from V and 3 bases from J, the gap between germline ends came to 15 bases. Germline loops: CDR1 MNHNS, CDR2 SASEGT.

V usage is TRBV25-1 and J usage is TRBJ2-5, with D perhaps being TRBD1 or TRBD2 (6 bases each). CDR3 length: 16 amino acids. The V end was cut by 7 bases, the J end by 1 base, with 19 bases between. Germline CDR1 MGHDK, CDR2 SYGVNS. CDR3 in amino acids: CASTPRGERIQETQYF. CDR3 DNA: TGTGCCAGCACCCCTAGGGGGGAACGGATCCAAGAGACCCAGTACTTC.

The chain links TRBV5-4 to TRBJ1-1; 9 nucleotides agree with TRBD1. V lost 4 bases and J lost 1; bases outside the gene matches: 8. Per the germline V gene, CDR1 is SGHNT and CDR2 is YYREEE (reference sequence). The CDR3 is 16 residues long. The CDR3 nucleotides read TGTGCCAGCAGCGAGGGGACAGGGCTCGGGAACACTGAAGCTTTCTTT. The encoded protein is CASSEGTGLGNTEAFF. Full variable domain (remainder filled in from reference TRBV5-4 and TRBJ1-1): ETGVTQSPTHLIKTRGQQVTLRCSSQSGHNTVSWYQQALGQGPQFIFQYYREEENGRGNFPPRFSGLQFPNYSSELNVNALELDDSALYLCASSEGTGLGNTEAFFGQGTRLTVV.

The chain links TRBV11-3 to TRBJ2-1; D is unresolved. Per germline, CDR1 SGHNT and CDR2 YENEEA. The CDR3 is made up of 13 amino acids. Trimming shortened V by 5 bases and J by 0 bases, and 5 bases separated the two germline ends. For the CDR3, the DNA is TGTGCCAGCAGCACCCACTCCTACAATGAGCAGTTCTTC. Its protein product is CASSTHSYNEQFF.

CDR3 DNA: TGTGCCAGCAGTTCTCCGGGACAGACCACCGGGGAGCTGTTTTTT. It encodes CASSSPGQTTGELFF. This chain uses TRBV28 with TRBJ2-2; 7 positions agree with TRBD1. This CDR3 is 15 amino acids long. The J segment lost 4 bases and the V segment lost 4 bases, leaving 6 bases of the junction unmatched. CDR1 is MDHEN, CDR2 SYDVKM, per germline.

The CDR3 sequence: CAWSVRGVKYF. The CDR3 DNA reads as TGTGCCTGGAGTGTACGGGGGGTAAAGTACTTC. V is TRBV30 and J is TRBJ2-7; 7 bases map to TRBD2. This CDR3 is built from 11 residues. The V gene end was trimmed by 0 bases and the J gene end by 11 bases; junction bases not matched to a gene: 4. Germline V gene sequence: CDR1 GTSNPN, CDR2 SVGIG (reference sequence).

As for this clone: The sample carries other DNA sequences with the same CDR3. This chain links TRBV5-1 with TRBJ2-7; TRBD1 aligns across 9 bases. Losses at the gene ends were 4 bases for V and 2 bases for J; bases not matched to a gene: 7. Germline V CDR1 and CDR2: SGHRS, YFSETQ. This CDR3 region has 15 residues. CDR3: CASSPKGQGAYEQYF. CDR3 nucleotides: TGCGCCAGCAGCCCAAAGGGACAGGGCGCCTACGAGCAGTACTTC.

The chain carries TRBV5-1 and TRBJ2-3; 9 bases map to TRBD2. The CDR3 consists of 16 residues. Trimming took 5 bases from V and 0 from J; bases not matched to a gene: 7. Germline values: CDR1 SGHRS, CDR2 YFSETQ. The CDR3 DNA sequence: TGCGCCAGCAGTGGGCTAGCGGGACAAAGCACAGATACGCAGTATTTT. Its protein product is CASSGLAGQSTDTQYF.